Reported below is one T cell receptor beta chain. Its matching antigen is unknown. The repertoire was sequenced with immunoSEQ multiplex PCR; TCRdb's copy has only in-frame clones and lacks some. The sample comprises about 140,000 clones, about nine tenths of which are singletons, and roughly 1.8% rests with the top ten. This entry comes from a study of T cell responses to AZD1222 COVID-19 vaccine. Broader study findings: Of the AZD1222 recipients, only six or seven were seropositive at baseline. Mapped onto spike, vaccine-associated CD4 TCRs spanned it and were dominant at 160-218 and 743-854. White British people made up most donors, females outnumbered males, and clonal diversity was possibly underestimated.

The CDR3 spans 14 residues. The germline V and J ends were trimmed by 5 bases and 4 bases, with 14 bases remaining between them. Germline V gene sequence: CDR1 LNHDA, CDR2 SQIVND (reference sequence). The TCR sequence derives from an adult who received the AZD1222 COVID-19 vaccine. The chain recombines TRBV19 with TRBJ1-1; a weak D match, TRBD1 (5 bases). The specimen comprised peripheral blood, sampled 28 days after the second AZD1222 dose. CDR3 sequence (DNA): TGTGCCAGTAGTGCCCAGGGCCTGACCACTGAAGCTTTCTTT. It translates to CASSAQGLTTEAFF. Variable domain in full (rest from reference TRBV19 and TRBJ1-1): DGGITQSPKYLFRKEGQNVTLSCEQNLNHDAMYWYRQDPGQGLRLIYYSQIVNDFQKGDIAEGYSVSREKKESFPLTVTSAQKNPTAFYLCASSAQGLTTEAFFGQGTRLTVV.